Listed here is a single TCR beta chain. The table lists this clonotype with many counts. Its antigen target is currently unknown. Base quality data are lacking; no much larger clone is found one base away. In light of the paper, this sample's time point label describes: sample taken at primary tumor resection. Samples were obtained from 70 to 85 patients with early-stage, untreated non-small cell lung cancer from the lung TRACERx cohort. TCR sequencing used whole RNA extracted from tumor and nontumor lung tissue, or from cryopreserved PBMC samples, without cell sorting. Patients were selected for TCR sequencing only if sufficient RNA was available from at least two tumor regions. The library was generated by 5' RACE. Sequencing relied on a NextSeq 500. The TCR library protocol attached a unique molecular identifier to each TCR cDNA molecule to allow correction of PCR and sequencing errors. Processing in the source paper ran as follows. TCR identification, UMI-based error correction and CDR3 extraction were all carried out with Decombinator tools. Expanded TCRs were defined as those above a frequency of 2 per 1,000, corresponding to the top 1% of the tumor frequency distribution. Rényi diversity was computed with the R vegan package after subsampling each repertoire 100 times to 5,000 TCRs. CDR3 similarity networks were constructed using string-kernel similarity of amino acid triplets, with links drawn between CDR3s whose pairwise similarity was above 0.82. The public reads were reprocessed in TCRdb via fastp at Q25 and MiXCR, keeping in-frame beta chains. Each entry is one CDR3 protein sequence, shown with its most common DNA and genes. None of the V and J calls come from the authors' own analysis; TCRdb made them. Across this sample there are 50,000 to 75,000 distinct CDR3 sequences, with about 5.9% seen only once. The top ten hold approximately 15% of the sample.

From the cysteine up to the phenylalanine, the CDR3 has a length of 14 residues. This entry keeps only the CDR3 DNA: 42 bases, framed from base 1. Between the V and J ends, shortened by 6 bases and 2 bases respectively, the junction contains 15 bases. CDR1 is given as DFQATT and CDR2 as SNEGSKA, both from the germline V gene (reference sequence). The data are from a study of spatial heterogeneity in lung cancer (dated by TCRdb to 2018 to 2020). Context from the whole study: Beta-chain transcripts were consistently detected in greater numbers than alpha-chain transcripts, which likely reflects a higher abundance of beta-chain transcripts. In the raw uncorrected reads, each unique combination of TCR and UMI appeared on average more than ten times. TCR alpha and beta repertoires were quantitatively compared across multiple tumor regions, matched nontumor lung and blood in non-small cell lung cancer. Nonsynonymous mutation counts, determined by whole-exome sequencing of tumor tissue, were related to features of the TCR repertoire. Both alpha and beta chains were TCR-sequenced in approximately 200 tumor regions, about 64 matched nontumor lung samples and around 50 PBMC samples obtained at surgery. Paper-wide results and their limitations: Ubiquitous expanded tumor TCRs were detected in blood more often at tumor resection than at routine follow-up. Confirming at a functional level the hypothesis that regional TCRs recognize regional mutations was considered to require additional single-cell paired TCR alpha and beta sequencing.

The source is a female donor with early-stage non-small cell lung cancer. The sequences come from PBMCs, collected at surgery. The chain links TRBV20-1 with TRBJ2-3; too little of a D gene remains to name it. CDR3 protein: CSAKQAGYTDTQYF. The DNA is as follows: TGCAGTGCAAAGCAGGCAGGTTACACAGATACGCAGTATTTT.